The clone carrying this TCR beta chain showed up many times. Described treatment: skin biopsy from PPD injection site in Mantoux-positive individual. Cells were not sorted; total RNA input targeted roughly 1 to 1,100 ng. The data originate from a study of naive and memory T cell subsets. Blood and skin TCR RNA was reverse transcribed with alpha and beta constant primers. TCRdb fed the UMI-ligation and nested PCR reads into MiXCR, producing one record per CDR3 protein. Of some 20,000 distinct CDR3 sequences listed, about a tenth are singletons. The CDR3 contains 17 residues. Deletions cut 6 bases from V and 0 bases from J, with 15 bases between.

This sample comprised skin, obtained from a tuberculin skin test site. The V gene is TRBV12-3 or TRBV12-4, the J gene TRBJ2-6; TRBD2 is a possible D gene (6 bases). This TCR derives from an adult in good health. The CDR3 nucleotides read TGTGCCAGCAGCCCTCGGGACTTTTCCTCTGGGGCCAACGTCCTGACTTTC. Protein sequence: CASSPRDFSSGANVLTF.